This T cell receptor (beta chain) was recorded in a study of cytomegalovirus exposure and HLA in healthy donors (dated by TCRdb to 2016 to 2017). Describing the broader study: In an earlier analysis of roughly 500 of the donors, less than 350 Gb of sequence data and 90 million to 120 million unique TCR beta sequences from about 179 million T cells were reported. Roughly 300 gigabases of sequencing data and 70 million to 100 million unique TCR sequences made up an early release that covered nearly 650 HLA-typed donors. The genetic ancestry cluster associated with self-reported Caucasian donors included approximately 85% of the roughly 380 genotyped donors. The aim of the study was to test whether cataloging public T cell receptors could identify signatures of past pathogen exposure. The study used immunosequencing to profile the T cell repertoires of approximately 690 subjects and linked those repertoires to cytomegalovirus serostatus. A separate validation cohort of some 130 different subjects was used in addition to the roughly 700-subject first cohort. To predict cytomegalovirus infection status, the study brought together high-throughput TCR immunosequencing, statistical association of individual TCRs with disease status, and machine learning. To study patterns of TCR occurrence, a later analysis re-analyzed previously published TCR beta repertoires from 600 to 750 donors and added high-resolution HLA genotyping. Rather than using new phenotypic data, the later analysis identified candidate immune exposures from TCR beta sequences and from how often those sequences occurred across donors. An earlier analysis of approximately 500 of the donors applied high-throughput TCR beta sequencing to assess whether each TCR beta V gene segment acted as functional or pseudogenic. Donor age, sex, ethnicity and CMV serostatus were collected together with the repertoire data. A later genetic analysis took genome-wide SNP genotypes for 398 of the 666 donors and used that subset as a discovery cohort. Every discovery cohort repertoire had been produced on one sequencing platform. HLA typing covered class I and class II loci at four-digit resolution. Typing coverage differed by locus: A, B, C, DRB1 and DQB1 were typed in roughly 629-630 donors, DQA1 in roughly 500, DPA1 in around 600, and DPB1 in just under 480. About 5 DR-DQ haplotypes were handled as single units for association and clustering, since linkage in the cohort was strong. Among about 390 genotyped donors of the cohort, an average of 235,054 unique TCR beta nucleotide sequences were sequenced per donor, roughly a sixth of them non-productive. The paper's findings and limits, for the study overall: Some IMGT-functional V segments, including TRBV6-2 and TRBV6-3, could not be distinguished by the 87-base-pair reads and were therefore excluded. Sequencing depth was assumed to be roughly uniform across donors in the presence/absence analyses, though that assumption may not hold. The authors suggested that the approach could potentially be extended to other disease states and immunological phenotypes. Broadly in line with IMGT annotations, most TCR beta V segments showed up in productive rearrangements about 87% or about 30% of the time in an earlier analysis of around 600 of the donors. Across donors, most TCR sequences were observed very rarely, whereas some public TCRs were present in many individuals. A total of 150 or so TCR beta chains were listed by the study as associated with cytomegalovirus. A cluster of highly shared sequence variants was judged likely to be a technical artifact of the sequencing pipeline. In a later analysis, some 17,000 TCR beta sequences were associated with specific HLA alleles at a false discovery rate of 0.05. When HLA alleles, especially DR and DQ, strongly co-occurred, TCR associations were difficult to assign to individual alleles. A further reported finding was that TCR beta sequences accurately predicted the HLA-A and HLA-B alleles for most subjects in the first cohort. CMV serostatus was the only immune exposure information available for the cohort. In a later analysis, the rate of TCR association differed among HLA loci, with DRB1 alleles having the most associated TCRs and HLA-C alleles having the fewest. Because HLA typing was unavailable for some donors at each locus, only the typed subset was used in association tests. According to a later analysis, parvovirus B19, influenza, CMV and Epstein-Barr virus appeared linked to several top co-occurrence clusters. In a later genetic analysis, fewer N-insertions in productive TCRs were reported among donors in an Asian-associated ancestry cluster than the roughly 700-donor mean. An association between a missense DCLRE1C variant and V-gene and J-gene trimming of TCR beta chains was found in a later genetic analysis and replicated in an independent cohort. Three of the identified cytomegalovirus-associated TCR beta chains were confirmed in vitro to be specific for cytomegalovirus antigens. Most CMV-associated TCR beta chains appeared to be HLA-restricted in a later analysis, and the HLA associations seemed to be driven largely by CMV exposure. Because counts were too low, approximately 18 rarely observed V segments, including chromosome 9 orphons, were excluded from the earlier analysis of 587 of the donors. Correlated functional status among segregating V segments might reflect linkage disequilibrium, but an unknown experimental factor could not be ruled out. In a later analysis, HLA-associated TCR beta chains showed more clonal expansion and lower generation probabilities than non-associated chains that were equally common. In this cohort, only TCR beta chains were sequenced, and detectable features were limited by the absence of alpha or paired-chain data. Cytomegalovirus status was reported to be diagnosed by the classifier with high specificity and sensitivity in both the original and validation cohorts.

The cohort consisted of hundreds of healthy bone marrow donors. At the time of sampling, all cohort members were nominally healthy, though unrecorded immune exposures were likely present. The donor tested CMV seropositive and was one of the 289 seropositive cohort members. Every donor gave a peripheral blood sample, and the peripheral blood mononuclear cells from that sample were used for TCR beta sequencing. Genomic DNA was extracted from the blood cell samples with the Qiagen DNeasy Blood Extraction Kit. The library came from the immunoSEQ multiplex PCR assay. The multiplex PCR relied on a mix of 60 forward primers for TCR Vbeta segments and 13 reverse primers for TCR Jbeta segments. The CDR3 region of rearranged TCR beta genes was amplified from genomic DNA with a multiplex PCR assay. Amplified TCR beta libraries were sequenced as 87-base-pair reads on the Illumina HiSeq System. The published analysis was carried out like this. Across the 600 to 700 repertoires, a later analysis counted 78 million or so unique TCR beta chains, 9.5 million to 13 million of which were shared by at least two donors. Raw reads were error-corrected and collapsed into unique sequences by a nearest-neighbor algorithm in which closely related sequences were merged to remove PCR and sequencing errors. To assign V, D and J gene segments, CDR3 sequences were aligned to IMGT reference sequences. For a sequence to be retained, a match of at least six nucleotides was required to both a V gene segment and a J gene segment. A rearrangement counted as productive if the CDR3 had no stop codons and remained in frame with V and J, and every other rearrangement counted as non-productive. CDR3 was defined according to IMGT convention as the region running from the second conserved V-encoded cysteine to the conserved J-encoded phenylalanine. In an earlier analysis of some 550 of the donors, sequences lacking an unambiguous match to a single V gene segment were excluded. An earlier analysis of 550 to 650 of the donors classified V segments as functional when productive rearrangements were above 56.7% and as segregating when the standard deviation between donors was above 5%. To diagnose cytomegalovirus status from the catalog of TCR beta chain sequences, a statistical classification framework was built. In a later analysis, TCR nucleotide sequences were compared against IMGT/GENE-DB human TR gene sequences so that V and J genes could be assigned. A later analysis assigned CDR3 sequences and most-parsimonious VDJ recombination scenarios with the TCRdist pipeline. In a later analysis, each TCR beta chain was defined by its CDR3 amino acid sequence together with its V-gene family, and reads lacking a unique V-gene family were excluded. In a later analysis, 450 to 600 highly shared, low-generation-probability nucleotide sequences were removed to address suspected cross-contamination and a sequencing artifact. For each public chain, a later analysis derived a clonal expansion index from normalized ranks of inferred template counts within each repertoire. A later analysis computed generation probabilities with a VDJ recombination model fitted to out-of-frame rearrangements, and checked the results against IGoR. Hypergeometric tests were used in a later analysis to score TCR-TCR, TCR-HLA and TCR-CMV co-occurrence, with a repertoire-size bias correction applied to the TCR pairs. In a later analysis, false discovery rates were estimated by permuting HLA or CMV assignments 20 times. A later analysis grouped co-occurring TCRs with DBSCAN, adding TCRdist sequence similarity when clustering within HLA-allele-positive subsets. Repertoires with fewer than 30,000 or more than 120,000 public chains, plus five repertoires with anomalous nucleotide sharing, were excluded from co-occurrence clustering. TCRdb re-hosts the immuneACCESS table, in-frame sequences only. Its copies lack some clones; in the studies checked, an unresolved V gene accounts for under half of them, and the cause for the rest is not known. The D gene and trimming were derived from the DNA, and the V and J assignments and clone size from that table. The sample yields roughly 72,000 clones; around 79% were counted once. Of the sample, 20% to 25% is held by the ten largest clones.

Concerning this clone itself: Its antigen is still unknown. Within one base of it there is no much larger clone, and no base qualities were kept. Other DNA sequences of this sample code for an identical CDR3.

After removal of 1 base from V and 3 bases from J, the junction retains 5 bases not matched to a gene. The CDR3 measures 15 amino acids from cysteine to phenylalanine. The kept DNA is CDR3 alone, 45 bases in frame from the first base. Reading the germline V gene gives CDR1 SQVTM and CDR2 ANQGSEA. The chain joins TRBV29-1 to TRBJ2-1, with 8 bases matching TRBD2. This TCR was sampled from a woman between 35 and 50 years old in good health and CMV-seropositive. What was sequenced was PBMCs. The CDR3 protein is CSVEGASGYYNEQFF. The DNA is as follows: TGCAGCGTTGAAGGAGCTAGCGGGTACTACAATGAGCAGTTCTTC.